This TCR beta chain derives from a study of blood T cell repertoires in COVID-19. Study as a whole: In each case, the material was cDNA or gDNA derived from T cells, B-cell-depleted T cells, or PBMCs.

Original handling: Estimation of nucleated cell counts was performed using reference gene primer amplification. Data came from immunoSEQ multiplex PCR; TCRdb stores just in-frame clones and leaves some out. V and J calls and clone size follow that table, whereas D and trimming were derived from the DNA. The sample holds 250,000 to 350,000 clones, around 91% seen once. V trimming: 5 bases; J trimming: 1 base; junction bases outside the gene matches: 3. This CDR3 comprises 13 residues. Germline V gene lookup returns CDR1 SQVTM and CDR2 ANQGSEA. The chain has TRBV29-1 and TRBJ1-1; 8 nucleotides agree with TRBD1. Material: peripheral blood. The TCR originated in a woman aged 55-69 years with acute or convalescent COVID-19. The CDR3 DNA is TGCAGCGTTTACAGGGGGGGGAACACTGAAGCTTTCTTT. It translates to CSVYRGGNTEAFF.